This TCR beta chain was recorded in a study of cytomegalovirus exposure and HLA in healthy donors. Overall study findings and caveats: Listed as cytomegalovirus-associated were 150 to 200 TCR beta chains.

Remarks on this clone: Its specificity is not known.

Clones were read by immunoSEQ multiplex PCR, and TCRdb kept only the in-frame ones, dropping some. The sample lists under 150,000 clones, approximately 85% seen once, with 1.4% in the top ten. The sample consisted of PBMCs. The clonotype comes from a woman aged 30 to 39 in good health and CMV-seronegative.

CDR3: CASSLVWLAGGSFPSYNEQFF. The CDR3 DNA reads as TGTGCCAGCAGCTTAGTCTGGCTAGCGGGGGGCTCGTTCCCCTCCTACAATGAGCAGTTCTTC. The rearrangement uses TRBV7-8 and TRBJ2-1; 11 bases match TRBD2. The CDR3 covers 21 residues. V was pared by 1 base and J by 0 bases, with 14 bases of the junction left unmatched. The V gene's germline CDR1 is SGHVS and CDR2 FQNEAQ. Looking up the rest from reference TRBV7-8 and TRBJ2-1 gives the full variable domain: GAGVSQSPRYKVAKRGQDVALRCDPISGHVSLFWYQQALGQGPEFLTYFQNEAQLDKSGLPSDRFFAERPEGSVSTLKIQRTQQEDSAVYLCASSLVWLAGGSFPSYNEQFFGPGTRLTVL.